This TCR beta chain appears in the sequencing data of a study of blood T cell repertoires in COVID-19. The table came from immunoSEQ multiplex PCR; TCRdb's copy has only in-frame clones and leaves some out. The sample has about 160,000 clones, roughly 85% seen once; the top ten hold 3.3%. The sequenced sample consisted of peripheral blood. The receptor was isolated from a human donor with acute or convalescent COVID-19. The donor label of this sample is uncertain.

Written as DNA, the CDR3 is TGCGCCAGCAGCTTGCAAACGGGGGGGAATTCACCCCTCCACTTT. Translating it yields CASSLQTGGNSPLHF. The V call is TRBV5-1, the J call TRBJ1-6; D perhaps matches TRBD1 (5 bases). The CDR3 runs 15 residues. Germline CDR1 is SGHRS and CDR2 is YFSETQ. V dropped 1 base and J dropped 7 bases, with 12 bases sitting between them.